This T cell receptor (beta chain) was documented in a study of blood T cell repertoires in COVID-19. Study-level information: T cells, B-cell-depleted T cells, or PBMCs supplied cDNA or gDNA.

The V gene end was trimmed by 4 bases and the J gene end by 0 bases; junction bases not matched to a gene: 4. Germline CDR1 is SGHKS and CDR2 is YYEKEE (reference sequence). CDR3 length equals 15 residues. Sequenced by immunoSEQ multiplex PCR; TCRdb stores in-frame clones only, minus some. This repertoire shows 160,000 or so clones, roughly 85% found once; its top ten account for approximately 18%. Adults between roughly 18 and 89 years of age took part from under 25 US areas. Clinical histories supplied by participants themselves formed the basis of cohort assignment. The specimen sequenced was PBMCs or T cells enriched from blood (not recorded which). The chain couples TRBV5-5 to TRBJ1-3; 7 bases align to TRBD1. This receptor was taken from a man between 60 and 75 years old who had recovered from COVID-19. The DNA of the CDR3 is TGTGCCAGCAGCGCTGACAGGGTCTCTGGAAACACCATATATTTT. Its translation is CASSADRVSGNTIYF.